The rows below give T cell receptor beta chains drawn from one sample of a study of beta chain features in type 1 diabetes. Repertoires were generated with immunoSEQ multiplex PCR, while TCRdb's copy carries only in-frame clones and drops some. Of hundreds of thousands of clones in the sample, 15% to 18% were seen once. The sequenced sample was naive CD4+ T cells from blood. The receptors stem from a man aged 18-30 years in good health. Each CDR3 is given with its conserved first and last residue. D genes are given only for firm matches. Part of the rows lack a size; the others show once, few, many or a class for expanded clones.

D: TRBD2
size: few
V: TRBV5-1
J: TRBJ2-1
DNA: TGCGCCAGCAGCTTGAGCGGGAGAGTCAATGAGCAGTTCTTC
CDR3: CASSLSGRVNEQFF

D: TRBD2
size: NA
V: TRBV28
J: TRBJ2-1
DNA: TGTGCCAGCAGTTTAGCGGCTAGCGGGGGCAATGAGCAGTTCTTC
CDR3: CASSLAASGGNEQFF

D: TRBD1
size: few
V: TRBV28
J: TRBJ2-5
DNA: TGTGCCAGCAGTTTACTCGTCTGGGACAGACAAGAGACCCAGTACTTC
CDR3: CASSLLVWDRQETQYF

D: NA
size: NA
V: TRBV5-1
J: TRBJ1-2
DNA: TGCGCCAGCAGCCCCGGTGAGGGCTACACCTTC
CDR3: CASSPGEGYTF

D: NA
size: few
V: TRBV30
J: TRBJ1-2
DNA: TGTGCCTGGAGGCCGGGGCCAAGCTATGGCTACACCTTC
CDR3: CAWRPGPSYGYTF

D: TRBD1
size: NA
V: TRBV6-5
J: TRBJ2-7
DNA: TGTGCCAGCAGTTACCTGGGACAGGGCCACGAGCAGTACTTC
CDR3: CASSYLGQGHEQYF

D: NA
size: NA
V: TRBV7-9
J: TRBJ2-1
DNA: TGTGCCAGCGGACGTGAGGGTGAGCAGTTCTTC
CDR3: CASGREGEQFF

D: NA
size: NA
V: TRBV5-6
J: TRBJ1-1
DNA: TGTGCCAGCAGCAGGGCCACTGAAGCTTTCTTT
CDR3: CASSRATEAFF

D: NA
size: few
V: TRBV7-9
J: TRBJ2-7
DNA: TGTGCCAGCAGCTTAACGCAGACCTACGAGCAGTACTTC
CDR3: CASSLTQTYEQYF

D: NA
size: NA
V: TRBV7-2
J: TRBJ2-1
DNA: TGTGCCAGCAGCTTATTCGGGGGTAGCTCCTACAATGAGCAGTTCTTC
CDR3: CASSLFGGSSYNEQFF

D: NA
size: NA
V: TRBV30
J: TRBJ2-7
DNA: TGTGCCTGGACCGGACAGTCGTACGAGCAGTACTTC
CDR3: CAWTGQSYEQYF

D: TRBD2
size: few
V: TRBV6-6
J: TRBJ2-7
DNA: TGTGCCAGCTGCAGGGCGGGGGGCTCCTACGAGCAGTACTTC
CDR3: CASCRAGGSYEQYF

D: NA
size: NA
V: TRBV11-2
J: TRBJ1-2
DNA: TGTGCCAGCAGCTTGGCAGGGGCCTATGGCTACACCTTC
CDR3: CASSLAGAYGYTF

D: TRBD1
size: NA
V: TRBV19
J: TRBJ1-2
DNA: TGTGCCAGTACCACCAGACAGGGCGTGGGAGGCTACACCTTC
CDR3: CASTTRQGVGGYTF

D: NA
size: NA
V: TRBV30
J: TRBJ1-1
DNA: TGTGCCTGGTCCTTAGGGCCCGCCAACACTGAAGCTTTCTTT
CDR3: CAWSLGPANTEAFF

D: TRBD2
size: NA
V: TRBV4-1
J: TRBJ2-7
DNA: TGCGCCAGCAGAAAACTAGCGGGAGGTCGCGAGCAGTACTTC
CDR3: CASRKLAGGREQYF

D: NA
size: NA
V: TRBV10-3
J: TRBJ2-7
DNA: TGTGCCATCCGCCGGAGCCGCGAGCAGTACTTC
CDR3: CAIRRSREQYF

D: TRBD2
size: few
V: TRBV19
J: TRBJ2-1
DNA: TGTGCCAGTAGTACGACTAGCGGGGCCTACAATGAGCAGTTCTTC
CDR3: CASSTTSGAYNEQFF

D: TRBD2
size: few
V: TRBV18
J: TRBJ2-1
DNA: TGTGCCAGCTCACAGGGACTACCCGTAAGCGGCTTTGAGCAGTTCTTC
CDR3: CASSQGLPVSGFEQFF

D: TRBD2
size: NA
V: TRBV4-3
J: TRBJ2-1
DNA: TGCGCCAGCAGCCAAGACGTCAGCGGGGACTACAATGAGCAGTTCTTC
CDR3: CASSQDVSGDYNEQFF

D: NA
size: NA
V: TRBV6-1
J: TRBJ2-5
DNA: TGTGCCAGCAGTGAAGGGCCCCTGGGCAGGGGCCTACAAGAGACCCAGTACTTC
CDR3: CASSEGPLGRGLQETQYF

D: NA
size: NA
V: TRBV5-6
J: TRBJ2-7
DNA: TGTGCCAGCAGCTTGGTTGGTCAGACCTACGAGCAGTACTTC
CDR3: CASSLVGQTYEQYF

D: NA
size: few
V: TRBV7-9
J: TRBJ2-5
DNA: TGTGCCAGCAGCTTACAGGGGATCAAGGAGACCCAGTACTTC
CDR3: CASSLQGIKETQYF

D: NA
size: few
V: TRBV18
J: TRBJ1-2
DNA: TGTGCCAGCTCACCGCTACCGGGACGGAATAACTATGGCTACACCTTC
CDR3: CASSPLPGRNNYGYTF

D: NA
size: NA
V: TRBV9
J: TRBJ2-3
DNA: TGTGCCAGCAGCGTAGACGTGAGTACTAGCACAGATACGCAGTATTTT
CDR3: CASSVDVSTSTDTQYF

D: TRBD1
size: NA
V: TRBV27
J: TRBJ2-7
DNA: TGTGCCAGCAGGCCTAACAGGGGGAGACCCTACGAGCAGTACTTC
CDR3: CASRPNRGRPYEQYF

D: NA
size: NA
V: TRBV7-9
J: TRBJ1-1
DNA: TGTGCCAGCAGCTTAGAATTGAGGAACACTGAAGCTTTCTTT
CDR3: CASSLELRNTEAFF

D: NA
size: few
V: TRBV4-3
J: TRBJ1-2
DNA: TGCGCCAGCAGCCAAGGACATGGCTACACCTTC
CDR3: CASSQGHGYTF

D: NA
size: few
V: TRBV15
J: TRBJ1-1
DNA: TGTGCCACCAGCAGAGATTTTTGGGCAGTGGGATTT
CDR3: CATSRDFWAVGF

D: TRBD1
size: NA
V: TRBV29-1
J: TRBJ2-7
DNA: TGCAGCGTTGGGGGACAGGCTGGGCTACTCTACGAGCAGTACTTC
CDR3: CSVGGQAGLLYEQYF

D: NA
size: NA
V: TRBV27
J: TRBJ2-4
DNA: TGTGCCAGCAGTTTGGCCGGGTTGGGCATTCAGTACTTC
CDR3: CASSLAGLGIQYF

D: TRBD1
size: few
V: TRBV29-1
J: TRBJ1-2
DNA: TGCAGCATCGGGACAGCGACCTATGGCTACACCTTC
CDR3: CSIGTATYGYTF

D: NA
size: few
V: TRBV7-2
J: TRBJ1-1
DNA: TGTGCCAGCAGCTTAGTGGGGTCACGCACTGAAGCTTTCTTT
CDR3: CASSLVGSRTEAFF

D: NA
size: NA
V: TRBV7-3
J: TRBJ2-2
DNA: TGTGCCAGTGGGACAACGAACACCGGGGAGCTGTTTTTT
CDR3: CASGTTNTGELFF

D: NA
size: few
V: TRBV19
J: TRBJ2-1
DNA: TGTGCCAGTAGGGGAGTAGATGAGCAGTTCTTC
CDR3: CASRGVDEQFF

D: NA
size: NA
V: TRBV29-1
J: TRBJ2-1
DNA: TGCAGCGTTGATAGGGGATCGAGCTCCTACAATGAGCAGTTCTTC
CDR3: CSVDRGSSSYNEQFF

D: TRBD1
size: NA
V: TRBV18
J: TRBJ2-7
DNA: TGTGCCAGCTCACCTACCCGGGACAGGACCGAGCAGTACTTC
CDR3: CASSPTRDRTEQYF

D: NA
size: NA
V: TRBV4-3
J: TRBJ2-7
DNA: TGCGCCAGCAGCCAAGGGACCGGTGACTTTTCCTACGAGCAGTACTTC
CDR3: CASSQGTGDFSYEQYF

D: NA
size: NA
V: TRBV30
J: TRBJ2-5
DNA: TGTGCCTGTCGGGACGGATGGGAGACCCAGTACTTC
CDR3: CACRDGWETQYF

D: NA
size: few
V: TRBV10-3
J: TRBJ2-3
DNA: TGTGCCATCAGTGAGTTTAAAGTGCGGGGACAGAGCACAGATACGCAGTATTTT
CDR3: CAISEFKVRGQSTDTQYF

D: TRBD2
size: NA
V: TRBV18
J: TRBJ2-1
DNA: TGTGCCAGCTCGGCTGCCAGGGAGGGCAATGAGCAGTTCTTC
CDR3: CASSAAREGNEQFF

D: NA
size: NA
V: TRBV7-2
J: TRBJ1-2
DNA: TGTGCCAGCAGCTTAGTAGCGGGGAACCCCTATGGCTACACCTTC
CDR3: CASSLVAGNPYGYTF

D: TRBD1
size: few
V: TRBV5-1
J: TRBJ1-2
DNA: TGCGCCAGCAGCGTACAGGGGGATGGCTACACCTTC
CDR3: CASSVQGDGYTF

D: NA
size: NA
V: TRBV5-6
J: TRBJ2-2
DNA: TGTGCCAGCAGCTTGGGGCAGGTTAACACCGGGGAGCTGTTTTTT
CDR3: CASSLGQVNTGELFF

D: NA
size: few
V: TRBV30
J: TRBJ1-2
DNA: TGTGCCTTGCGGGGCGCTAACTATGGCTACACCTTC
CDR3: CALRGANYGYTF

D: TRBD2
size: NA
V: TRBV5-6
J: TRBJ2-2
DNA: TGTGCCAGCAGCTTTCTTACCGGGACTAGCGGGACCACCGGGGAGCTGTTTTTT
CDR3: CASSFLTGTSGTTGELFF

D: TRBD1
size: many
V: TRBV30
J: TRBJ1-5
DNA: TGTGCCTGGAGTGGGGGACAGGGAAGGGTTGAGCCCCAGCATTTT
CDR3: CAWSGGQGRVEPQHF

D: TRBD2
size: few
V: TRBV18
J: TRBJ2-7
DNA: TGTGCCAGCTCCCGTACTAGCGGGGGGCCCTACGAGCAGTACTTC
CDR3: CASSRTSGGPYEQYF

D: NA
size: NA
V: TRBV28
J: TRBJ2-5
DNA: TGTGCCAGCACCCCATTGGGTAGAGAGACCCAGTACTTC
CDR3: CASTPLGRETQYF

D: TRBD1
size: few
V: TRBV7-2
J: TRBJ2-1
DNA: TGTGCCAGCAGCCAGGACAGGAGCTCCTACAATGAGCAGTTCTTC
CDR3: CASSQDRSSYNEQFF

D: NA
size: NA
V: TRBV28
J: TRBJ1-5
DNA: TGTGCCAGCCGGGGGGGCAATCAGCCCCAGCATTTT
CDR3: CASRGGNQPQHF